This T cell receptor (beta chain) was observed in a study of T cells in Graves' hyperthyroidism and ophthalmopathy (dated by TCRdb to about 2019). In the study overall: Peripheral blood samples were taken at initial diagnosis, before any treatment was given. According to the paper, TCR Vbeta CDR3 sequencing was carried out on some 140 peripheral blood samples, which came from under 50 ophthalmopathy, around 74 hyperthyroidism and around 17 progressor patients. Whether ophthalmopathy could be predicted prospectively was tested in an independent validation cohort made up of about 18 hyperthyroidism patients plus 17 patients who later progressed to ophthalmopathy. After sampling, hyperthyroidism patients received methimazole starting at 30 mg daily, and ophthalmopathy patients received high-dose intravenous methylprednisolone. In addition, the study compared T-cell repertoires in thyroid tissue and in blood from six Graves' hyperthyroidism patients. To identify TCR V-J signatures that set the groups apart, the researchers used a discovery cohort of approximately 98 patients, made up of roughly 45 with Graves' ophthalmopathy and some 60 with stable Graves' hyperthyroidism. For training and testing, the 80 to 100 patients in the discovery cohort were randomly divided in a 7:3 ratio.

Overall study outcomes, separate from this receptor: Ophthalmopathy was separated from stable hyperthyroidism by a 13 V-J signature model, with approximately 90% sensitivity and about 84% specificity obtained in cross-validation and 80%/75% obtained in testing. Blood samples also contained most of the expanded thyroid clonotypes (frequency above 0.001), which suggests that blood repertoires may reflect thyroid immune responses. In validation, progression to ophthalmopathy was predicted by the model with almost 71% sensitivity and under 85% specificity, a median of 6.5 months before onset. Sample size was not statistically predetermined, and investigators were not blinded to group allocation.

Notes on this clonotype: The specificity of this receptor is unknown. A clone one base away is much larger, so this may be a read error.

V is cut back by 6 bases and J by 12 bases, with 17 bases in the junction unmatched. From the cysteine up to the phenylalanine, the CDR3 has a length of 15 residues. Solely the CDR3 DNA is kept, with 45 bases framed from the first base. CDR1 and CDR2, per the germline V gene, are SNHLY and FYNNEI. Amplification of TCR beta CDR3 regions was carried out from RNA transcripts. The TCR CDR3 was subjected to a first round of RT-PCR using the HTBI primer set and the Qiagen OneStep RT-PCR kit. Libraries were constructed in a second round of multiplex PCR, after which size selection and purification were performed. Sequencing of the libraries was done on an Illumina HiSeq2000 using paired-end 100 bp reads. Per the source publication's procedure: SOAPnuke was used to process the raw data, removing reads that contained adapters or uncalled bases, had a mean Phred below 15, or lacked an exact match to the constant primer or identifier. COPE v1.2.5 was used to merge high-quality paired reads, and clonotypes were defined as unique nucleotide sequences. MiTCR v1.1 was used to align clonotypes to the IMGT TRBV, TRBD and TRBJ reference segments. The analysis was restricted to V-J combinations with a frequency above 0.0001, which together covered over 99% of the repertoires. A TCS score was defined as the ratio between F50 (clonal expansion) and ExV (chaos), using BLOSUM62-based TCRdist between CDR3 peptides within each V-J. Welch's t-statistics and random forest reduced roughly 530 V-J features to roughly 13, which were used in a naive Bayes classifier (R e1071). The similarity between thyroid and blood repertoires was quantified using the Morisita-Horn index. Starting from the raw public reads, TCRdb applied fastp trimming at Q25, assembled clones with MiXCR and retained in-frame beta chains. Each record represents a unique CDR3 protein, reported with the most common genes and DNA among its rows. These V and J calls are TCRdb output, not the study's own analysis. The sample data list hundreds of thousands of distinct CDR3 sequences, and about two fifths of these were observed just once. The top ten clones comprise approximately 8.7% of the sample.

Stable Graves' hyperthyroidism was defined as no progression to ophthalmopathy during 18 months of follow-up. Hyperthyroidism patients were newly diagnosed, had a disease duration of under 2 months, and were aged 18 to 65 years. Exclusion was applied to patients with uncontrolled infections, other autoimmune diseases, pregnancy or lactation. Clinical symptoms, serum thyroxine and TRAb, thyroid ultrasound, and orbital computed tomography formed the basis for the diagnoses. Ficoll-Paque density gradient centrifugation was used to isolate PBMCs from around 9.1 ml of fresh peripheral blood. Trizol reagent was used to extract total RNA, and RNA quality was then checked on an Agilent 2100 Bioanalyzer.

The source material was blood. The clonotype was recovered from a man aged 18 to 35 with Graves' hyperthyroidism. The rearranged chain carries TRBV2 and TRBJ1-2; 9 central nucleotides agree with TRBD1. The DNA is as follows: TGTGCCAGCAGCTATGGTACAGGGGGCGCGGAGGGCCACACCTTC. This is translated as CASSYGTGGAEGHTF.